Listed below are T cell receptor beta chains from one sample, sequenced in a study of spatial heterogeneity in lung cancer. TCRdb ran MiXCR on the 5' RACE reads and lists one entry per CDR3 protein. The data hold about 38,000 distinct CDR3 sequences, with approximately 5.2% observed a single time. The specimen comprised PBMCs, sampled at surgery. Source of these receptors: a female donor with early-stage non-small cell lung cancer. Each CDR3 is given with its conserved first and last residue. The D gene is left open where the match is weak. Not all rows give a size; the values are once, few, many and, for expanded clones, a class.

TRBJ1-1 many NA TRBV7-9 TGTGCCAGCAGCTTTTCTCTGAACACTGAAGCTTTCTTT CASSFSLNTEAFF
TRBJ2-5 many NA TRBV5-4 TGTGCCAGCAGCTTGGTGGCGGGCGCTCAAGAGACCCAGTACTTC CASSLVAGAQETQYF
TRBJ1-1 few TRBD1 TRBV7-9 TGTGCCAGCAGCCCTCGGGACAGATTGAACACTGAAGCTTTCTTT CASSPRDRLNTEAFF
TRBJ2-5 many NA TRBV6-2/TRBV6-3 TGTGCCAGCAGTTACTCGATAGAGGTCGGAGAGACCCAGTACTTC CASSYSIEVGETQYF
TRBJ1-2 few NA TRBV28 TGTGCCAGCAGTTTGGACCTCCTTTCCTATGGCTACACCTTC CASSLDLLSYGYTF
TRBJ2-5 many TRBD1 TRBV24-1 TGTGCCACCAGTGACGGGACAGGAGCGCAGGAGACCCAGTACTTC CATSDGTGAQETQYF
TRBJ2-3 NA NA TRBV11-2 TGTGCCAGCAGCCCAAGGGGGGGAGGCGCAGATACGCAGTATTTT CASSPRGGGADTQYF
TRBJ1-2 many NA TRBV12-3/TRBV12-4 TGTGCCAGCAGTTTCGGGAGGCCGTATGGCTACACCTTC CASSFGRPYGYTF
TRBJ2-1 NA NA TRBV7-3 TGTGCCAGCAGCTTTACCTCACGTAACGCAGGGCAACTCCACAATGAGCAGTTCTTC CASSFTSRNAGQLHNEQFF
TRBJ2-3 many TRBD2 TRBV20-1 TGCAGTGCTAGAGGGGCTAGCGGGGGATCCACAGATACGCAGTATTTT CSARGASGGSTDTQYF
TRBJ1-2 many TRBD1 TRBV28 TGTGCCAGCATCGACCGTCCAGGGGGCCCTAACTATGGCTACACCTTC CASIDRPGGPNYGYTF
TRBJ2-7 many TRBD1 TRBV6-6 TGTGCCAGCAGTGGTAAGGGACAGCAACCAAACTACGAGCAGTACTTC CASSGKGQQPNYEQYF
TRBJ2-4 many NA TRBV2 TGTGCCAGCAGTCCCAACCGGGACATACAAAACATTCAGTACTTC CASSPNRDIQNIQYF
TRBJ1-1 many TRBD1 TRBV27 TGTGCCAGCAGTTACCGGGACAGGGGAAGTAGAACTGAAGCTTTCTTT CASSYRDRGSRTEAFF
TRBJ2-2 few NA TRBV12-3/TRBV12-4 TGTGCCAGCAATAGACAGCGCAACGGGGAGCTGTTTTTT CASNRQRNGELFF
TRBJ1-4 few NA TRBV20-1 TGCAGTGCAAGGGGTGAAAAACTGTTTTTT CSARGEKLFF
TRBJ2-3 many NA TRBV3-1 TGTGCCAGCAGCCAAGATGAAGTGTTTGCGGCAGGGGCCACAGATACGCAGTATTTT CASSQDEVFAAGATDTQYF
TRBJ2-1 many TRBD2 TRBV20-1 TGCAGTGCTATATCCCTGGGCGGGGGTTACTACAATGAGCAGTTCTTC CSAISLGGGYYNEQFF
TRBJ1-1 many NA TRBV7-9 TGTGCCAGCAGCTATGTACCGGACACTGAAGCTTTCTTT CASSYVPDTEAFF
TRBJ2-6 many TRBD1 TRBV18 TGTGCCAGCTCACCATTGGCAGGGGGCCACTCTGGGGCCAACGTCCTGACTTTC CASSPLAGGHSGANVLTF
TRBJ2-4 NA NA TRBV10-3 TGTGCCATCAGTGACCCTGGACTTTTAGTCATTCAGTACTTC CAISDPGLLVIQYF
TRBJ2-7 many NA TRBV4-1 TGCGCCAGCAGCCAAGAGGACGACACGCAGTACTTC CASSQEDDTQYF
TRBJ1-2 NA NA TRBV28 TGTGCCAGCAGCAGCTACGACGGATACTATGGCTACACCTTC CASSSYDGYYGYTF
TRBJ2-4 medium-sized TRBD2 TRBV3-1 TGTGCCAGCAGTCCTCAGACTAGCGGGGGTAAAAACATTCAGTACTTC CASSPQTSGGKNIQYF
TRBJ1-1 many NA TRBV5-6 TGTGCCAGCAGCTTGGCCGTAACTGAAGCTTTCTTT CASSLAVTEAFF
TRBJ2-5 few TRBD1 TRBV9 TGTGCCAGCAGCTCAAGGACAGGGGGGACAGAGACCCAGTACTTC CASSSRTGGTETQYF
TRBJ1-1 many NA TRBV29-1 TGCAGCGTTGGACAGGTGTTGAACACTGAAGCTTTCTTT CSVGQVLNTEAFF
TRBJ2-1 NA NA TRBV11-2 TGTGCCAGCAGCTCGGGACTCTTCAATGAGCAGTTCTTC CASSSGLFNEQFF
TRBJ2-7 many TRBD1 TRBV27 TGTGCCAGCAGTTTGGAGCCTGCGGGGACAGGGGGTGCCTACGAGCAGTACTTC CASSLEPAGTGGAYEQYF
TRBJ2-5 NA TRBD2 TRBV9 TGTGCCAGCAGCGTAGGGAAGACTAGCGGGGTCCAAGAGACCCAGTACTTC CASSVGKTSGVQETQYF
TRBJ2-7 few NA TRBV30 TGTGCCTGGAGTAGGTTCAGTGCCACCTTCTACGAGCAGTACTTC CAWSRFSATFYEQYF
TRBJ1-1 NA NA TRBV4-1 TGCGCCAGCAGCCAATTTTCACTGAACACTGAAGCTTTCTTT CASSQFSLNTEAFF